This T cell receptor (beta chain) was identified during a study of post-analysis software for immune sequencing data (dated by TCRdb to between 2014 and 2017). General notes on the study: Relapsing-remitting, secondary progressive and progressive-relapsing multiple sclerosis were recorded as disease courses, and subtype annotation was lacking for some patients. The multiple sclerosis patient repertoires were compared with 10 to 12 previously published healthy control repertoires from donors aged roughly 6 to 27 years. A subset of samples was prepared in parallel using single-end sample barcoding, then pooled and co-amplified after Illumina adapter ligation.

Summary of the overall study and its limitations: Significantly lower normalized Chao1 diversity was found in multiple sclerosis patients than in controls, suggesting substantial peripheral T-cell clonal expansion. Patients showed significantly higher frequencies than controls for five TRBV segments, among them TRBV5-6, TRBV5-1 and TRBV20-1. When samples were clustered directly using the F measure, samples prepared in the same batch co-clustered strongly, which prompted a batch-effect correction. The multiple sclerosis patient group was slightly younger than the control group.

About this clonotype: Its antigen is not yet known. It has no much larger one-base neighbor in the sample; base qualities were not kept.

To demonstrate the VDJtools post-analysis software, TCR beta repertoires were profiled from the peripheral blood of more than ten young patients with multiple sclerosis. The patients with multiple sclerosis were children and adolescents between roughly 6 and 15 years of age. Library preparation used PCR. Instrument on record: Illumina HiSeq 2500. To reduce PCR and sequencing biases, unique molecular identifiers were incorporated into the TCR beta cDNA libraries. Per 1 to 10 million input T cells, roughly 0.5 million cDNA molecules were obtained, such that each molecule approximated one T cell. The patient libraries were prepared and sequenced with the same protocol used for the earlier healthy control dataset. Samples belonging to the same batch were prepared together, multiplexed and sequenced on a shared HiSeq lane. The authors' analysis ran thus. Raw barcoded reads were processed with MIGEC, discarding single-read molecular identifier groups before consensus assembly and CDR3 extraction. VDJtools was used for post-analysis of the clonotype tables, with diversity normalized by down-sampling every dataset to the smallest sample size. In repertoire overlap clustering, CDR3 amino acid sequences, but not nucleotide sequences, were matched to correct batch-related cross-sample contamination. TCRdb passed the public sequencing reads through fastp at Q25 and MiXCR, retaining productive beta sequences. Entries that share a CDR3 protein sequence are merged under the most common genes and DNA. The V and J calls follow TCRdb's processing rather than the paper's. The sample table shows fewer than 600,000 distinct CDR3 sequences, and roughly 45% are seen once. The ten biggest clones cover roughly an eighth of the sample.

The V and J ends are trimmed by 1 base and 11 bases, leaving 17 bases between them. The CDR3 starts with the cysteine, ends with the phenylalanine, and has 14 residues. Only the CDR3 portion is preserved as DNA: 42 bases, with reading frame beginning at the first base. The germline V gene encodes CDR1 PRHDT and CDR2 FYEKMQ (reference sequence). The sequenced sample consisted of blood. This receptor was identified in a girl aged 10 to 17 with multiple sclerosis. The V and J genes are TRBV13 and TRBJ2-5; TRBD2 could be the D gene, as 5 bases match. The nucleotides read TGTGCCAGCAGCTTAGACCTACTACGGGATGAGCAGTACTTC. The translation is CASSLDLLRDEQYF.